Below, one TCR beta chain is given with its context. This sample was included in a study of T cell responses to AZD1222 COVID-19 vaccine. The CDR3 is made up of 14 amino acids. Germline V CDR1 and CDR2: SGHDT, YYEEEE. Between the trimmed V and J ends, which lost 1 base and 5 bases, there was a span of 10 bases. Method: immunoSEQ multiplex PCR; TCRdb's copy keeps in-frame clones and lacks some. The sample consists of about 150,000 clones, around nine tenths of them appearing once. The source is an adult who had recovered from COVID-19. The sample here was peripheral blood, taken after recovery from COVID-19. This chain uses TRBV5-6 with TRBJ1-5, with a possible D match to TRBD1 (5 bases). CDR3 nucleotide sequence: TGTGCCAGCAGCTTGCGAACGGGACATCAGCCCCAGCATTTT. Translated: CASSLRTGHQPQHF.